The sequence of this TCR beta chain was determined in a study of post-analysis software for immune sequencing data. Concerning this clonotype itself: Its antigen remains unidentified.

Libraries were made from TCR beta cDNA, and they carried unique molecular identifiers. Some 540,000 cDNA molecules were obtained from approximately 0.91 to 9.4 million T cells. TCRdb called the PCR reads again in MiXCR, with one record for every CDR3 protein. Of approximately 730,000 distinct CDR3 sequences listed, about 32% are singletons. Notes on the study in general: The study found TRBV5-6, TRBV5-1 and TRBV20-1 among a handful of TRBV segments more frequent in patients than controls.

Trimming removed 2 bases from V and 3 bases from J; junction bases left unmatched: 7. The CDR3 has 15 residues. Germline CDR1 is DFQATT and CDR2 is SNEGSKA (reference sequence). This clonotype was obtained from a girl aged 10-17 years with multiple sclerosis. The sample comprised blood. The chain combines TRBV20-1 with TRBJ2-7, with 10 bases that match TRBD1. CDR3 coding DNA: TGCAGTGCTAGATTAACGGGGGACAGGGGCTACGAGCAGTACTTC. As protein: CSARLTGDRGYEQYF.